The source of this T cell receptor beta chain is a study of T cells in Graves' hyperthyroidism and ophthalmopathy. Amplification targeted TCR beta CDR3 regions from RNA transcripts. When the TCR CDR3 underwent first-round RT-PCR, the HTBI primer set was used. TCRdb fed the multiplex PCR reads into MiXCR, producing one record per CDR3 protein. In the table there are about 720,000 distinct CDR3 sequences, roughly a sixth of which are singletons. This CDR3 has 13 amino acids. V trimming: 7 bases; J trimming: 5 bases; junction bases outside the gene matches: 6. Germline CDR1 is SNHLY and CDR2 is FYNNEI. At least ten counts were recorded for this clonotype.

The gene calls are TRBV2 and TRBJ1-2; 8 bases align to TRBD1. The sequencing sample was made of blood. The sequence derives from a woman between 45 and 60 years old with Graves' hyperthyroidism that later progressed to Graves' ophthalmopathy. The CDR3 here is CASTRGQGYGYTF. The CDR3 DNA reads TGTGCCAGCACCCGCGGACAGGGTTATGGCTACACCTTC. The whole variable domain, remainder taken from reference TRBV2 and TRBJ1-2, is EPEVTQTPSHQVTQMGQEVILRCVPISNHLYFYWYRQILGQKVEFLVSFYNNEISEKSEIFDDQFSVERPDGSNFTLKIRSTKLEDSAMYFCASTRGQGYGYTFGSGTRLTVV.